These 2 T cell receptor beta chains share one sample of origin, sequenced in a study of blood T cell repertoires in COVID-19. Using immunoSEQ multiplex PCR, the repertoire was profiled, and TCRdb retains in-frame clones only, with some absent. The sample consists of 150,000 or so clones, 80% to 90% of them appearing once. Source material: peripheral blood. The receptors stem from a human donor in a cohort sampled during active COVID-19.

The CDR3 is CASSPGQGVHEQYF. In DNA form, the CDR3 reads TGTGCCAGCAGCCCGGGACAGGGGGTCCACGAGCAGTACTTC. The chain joins TRBV7-9 to TRBJ2-7; the match to TRBD1 covers 11 bases. CDR1 and CDR2 (germline): SEHNR, FQNEAQ (reference sequence). V lost 5 bases to trimming and J lost 5 bases; unmatched junction nucleotides: 5. The CDR3 is made up of 14 amino acids.

The V gene is TRBV19, the J gene TRBJ2-1; TRBD2 matches 12 bases. From germline, CDR1 is LNHDA and CDR2 SQIVND (reference sequence). With 6 bases clipped from V and 4 bases from J, the junction kept 4 bases outside the gene matches. CDR3 length equals 15 residues. The CDR3 is CASRVGLAGYNEQFF. The CDR3 nucleotides read TGTGCCAGTAGGGTGGGACTAGCGGGTTACAATGAGCAGTTCTTC.